The clone carrying this T cell receptor (beta chain) ranks as medium-sized. Its antigen is not identified. An end of the junction differs from the germline gene, which may be a read error. This CDR3 comprises 15 residues. The V gene's germline CDR1 is MNHEY and CDR2 SMNVEV (reference sequence). Sorting of live CD3+CD8+TCRalphabeta+ cells by PD-1 and/or TIGIT gave four subsets. These data are taken from a study of circulating CD8 cells and anti-PD-1 response in melanoma. Study observations and caveats: Clonotype sharing was highest between DPOS and TIGIT subsets. TIGIT repertoires were least diverse, DNEG repertoires most diverse.

Using roughly 15 ng of total RNA, TCR libraries were made with the QIAseq Immune Repertoire TCR panel. Each CDR3 protein gets one entry after TCRdb re-called the reads with MiXCR. The table lists 550 to 650 distinct CDR3 sequences, 9% of them singletons, with about two thirds in the top ten. The TCR comes from a human donor with melanoma. Sequencing used CD8+ T cells from PBMCs, obtained at baseline or after one month of anti-PD-1 therapy (not recorded which). V usage is TRBV27 and J usage is TRBJ2-7; D assignment may be TRBD1 or TRBD2 (5 bases each). CDR3 amino acids: CASSLQGTPTYEQYF. The CDR3 coding sequence is TGTGCCAGCAGTCTCCAAGGGACGCCGACCTACGAGCAGTACTTT.